This T cell receptor (beta chain) was sequenced for a study of T cells in Graves' hyperthyroidism and ophthalmopathy. Study-wide results and limits: Ophthalmopathy was predicted by the model a median of roughly 6 months ahead of onset. Most thyroid clonotypes with frequency above 0.001 were detected in blood.

Orbital computed tomography and thyroid ultrasound, together with serum TRAb and thyroxine and clinical symptoms, were used for diagnoses. In germline, CDR1 is SQVTM, CDR2 ANQGSEA. This CDR3 contains 14 residues. Note on this clonotype: The target antigen is unknown. This sequence may be a read error, since a much larger clone differs from it by one base.

Researchers amplified the TCR beta CDR3 regions from RNA transcripts. When the TCR CDR3 underwent first-round RT-PCR, the HTBI primer set was used. TCRdb recomputed calls from the multiplex PCR reads with MiXCR, one row per CDR3 protein. The sample yields fewer than 350,000 distinct CDR3 sequences, roughly 15% seen once. J is TRBJ1-1 and V is TRBV29-1; TRBD1 aligns across 9 bases. What was sequenced was blood. This TCR derives from a woman in her forties or fifties with Graves' hyperthyroidism that later progressed to Graves' ophthalmopathy. The CDR3 is CSVDDRGMNTGAFF. The CDR3 DNA follows: TGCAGCGTCGACGACAGGGGGATGAACACTGGAGCTTTCTTT.